The 24 T cell receptor beta chains below were found in one sample sequenced in a study of T cells in Graves' hyperthyroidism and ophthalmopathy. TCR beta CDR3 regions were amplified from RNA. First-round RT-PCR targeting the TCR CDR3 was performed with the HTBI primer set. TCRdb re-called the multiplex PCR reads with MiXCR, one entry per CDR3 protein. Of a few hundred thousand distinct CDR3 sequences detected, around 15% appear once; the ten largest clones hold 5% to 6%. The sample was blood. The receptor source for this set is a woman younger than 35 with Graves' hyperthyroidism.

Ten or more counts support this clonotype. The chain has TRBV19 and TRBJ2-3; D not certain. The CDR3 has 16 amino acids. The ends were cut back, 5 bases at V and 3 bases at J, with 18 bases in the middle. Germline loops: CDR1 LNHDA, CDR2 SQIVND (reference sequence). The CDR3 DNA sequence: TGTGCCAGTAGTGGTGGACGGCTTCTGGGGACAGATACGCAGTATTTT. It translates to CASSGGRLLGTDTQYF.

This clonotype was counted only a few times. The V gene is TRBV9, the J gene TRBJ2-2, with a tentative D call TRBD1 (5 bases). Germline V gene lookup returns CDR1 SGDLS and CDR2 YYNGEE. Deletions cut 0 bases from V and 4 bases from J, with 22 bases between. This CDR3 is 19 amino acids long. The CDR3 region is CASSVAFPSPDTFTGELFF. The DNA of the CDR3 is TGTGCCAGCAGCGTAGCCTTCCCGAGTCCGGACACCTTCACCGGGGAGCTGTTTTTT.

The chain uses TRBV12-3 or TRBV12-4 and TRBJ1-4; D not certain. This CDR3 is 15 amino acids long. Trimming shortened V by 6 bases and J by 0 bases, and 11 bases separated the two germline ends. CDR3 loop: CASRVNTATNEKLFF. Written as DNA, the CDR3 is TGTGCCAGCAGAGTTAACACAGCAACTAATGAAAAACTGTTTTTT.

This clonotype was counted only a few times. The genes are TRBV14 and TRBJ1-2, with D perhaps matching TRBD1 (6 bases). V was trimmed by 0 bases and J by 3 bases, leaving 11 bases between them. The length of the CDR3 is 15 residues. Germline V gives CDR1 SGHDN, CDR2 FVKESK. CDR3: CASSQEGGGYYGYTF. In DNA, the CDR3 is TGTGCCAGCAGCCAAGAAGGGGGGGGCTACTATGGCTACACCTTC. Full variable domain (remainder filled in from reference TRBV14 and TRBJ1-2): EAGVTQFPSHSVIEKGQTVTLRCDPISGHDNLYWYRRVMGKEIKFLLHFVKESKQDESGMPNNRFLAERTGGTYSTLKVQPAELEDSGVYFCASSQEGGGYYGYTFGSGTRLTVV.

This clonotype was seen at least ten times. CDR3 amino acids: CSAGAYEQYF. CDR3 DNA sequence: TGCAGTGCTGGCGCCTACGAGCAGTACTTC. The V and J genes are TRBV20-1 and TRBJ2-7, with D unresolved. The V end lost 5 bases, the J end lost 2 bases, and 4 bases lay between the germline ends. The CDR3 length is 10 residues. Germline lookup yields CDR1 DFQATT and CDR2 SNEGSKA (reference sequence).

V and J are TRBV7-2 and TRBJ2-5, with TRBD2 matching 7 bases. Per the germline V gene, CDR1 is SGHTA and CDR2 is FQGNSA. CDR3 length equals 16 residues. The V and J ends lost 5 bases and 1 base, in that order; junction bases with no gene match: 10. For the CDR3, the DNA is TGTGCCAGCAGCCCCCGGACTAGTAGGACCCAAGAGACCCAGTACTTC. This sequence encodes CASSPRTSRTQETQYF.

Many counts were recorded for this clonotype. The chain joins TRBV7-3 to TRBJ2-5; D gene ambiguous. The CDR3 sequence is 13 residues long. Germline assignment: CDR1 SGHTA and CDR2 FQGTGA. Trimming stripped 0 bases from V and 5 bases from J, with 7 bases between. The CDR3 sequence is CASSLTGYETQYF. DNA of the CDR3: TGTGCCAGCAGCTTAACGGGGTACGAGACCCAGTACTTC. The full variable domain, its missing parts supplied by reference TRBV7-3 and TRBJ2-5, is GAGVSQTPSNKVTEKGKYVELRCDPISGHTALYWYRQSLGQGPEFLIYFQGTGAADDSGLPNDRFFAVRPEGSVSTLKIQRTERGDSAVYLCASSLTGYETQYFGPGTRLLVL.

With regard to this clonotype: It may be a read error: a sequence one base away is much more abundant. This chain uses TRBV10-2 with TRBJ2-7; D uncertain. CDR3 length: 14 residues. The germline V gene encodes CDR1 WSHSY and CDR2 SAAADI. Trimming removed 2 bases from V and 2 bases from J, with 10 bases in between. CDR3 loop: CASSEGQPAYEQYF. The CDR3 bases are TGCGCCAGCAGTGAGGGGCAGCCTGCCTACGAGCAGTACTTC.

In this sample, this clonotype turned up many times. The chain is built from TRBV11-2 and TRBJ1-2; D remains ambiguous. CDR3 length: 12 residues. CDR1 is SGHAT, CDR2 FQNNGV, per germline. Trimming stripped 5 bases from V and 0 bases from J, with 4 bases between. The CDR3 protein is CASSRANYGYTF. CDR3 coding DNA: TGTGCCAGCAGCAGGGCTAACTATGGCTACACCTTC.

The sample holds many counts of this clonotype. This chain uses TRBV28 with TRBJ1-1, with a weak D call TRBD1 (6 bases). V lost 7 bases and J lost 5, with 11 bases in between. Germline V lookup: CDR1 MDHEN, CDR2 SYDVKM. The CDR3 sequence is 12 residues long. This chain's CDR3 is CASNLGQTEAFF. DNA of the CDR3: TGTGCCAGCAACCTAGGACAGACTGAAGCTTTCTTT.

This clonotype has a count of ten or more. The chain uses TRBV7-9 and TRBJ1-5; the D gene is possibly TRBD1 (5 bases). Germline assignment: CDR1 SEHNR and CDR2 FQNEAQ (reference sequence). The ends were cut back, 9 bases at V and 3 bases at J, with 12 bases in the middle. CDR3 size: 13 residues. The CDR3 DNA follows: TGTGCCAGTAATACAGGATCCAATCAGCCCCAGCATTTT. This gives the protein CASNTGSNQPQHF.

This clonotype was seen a few times. The V and J genes are TRBV18 and TRBJ1-5; 8 bases map to TRBD1. Germline V gene lookup returns CDR1 KGHSH and CDR2 LQKENI. The CDR3 extends over 16 amino acids. Trimming removed 0 bases from V and 4 bases from J; junction bases left unmatched: 5. This chain's CDR3 is CASSPPGQARNQPQHF. CDR3 nucleotide sequence: TGTGCCAGCTCACCACCGGGACAGGCTCGAAATCAGCCCCAGCATTTT.

This clonotype occurred many times. This chain connects TRBV6-2 or TRBV6-3 to TRBJ2-5; TRBD2 aligns across 8 bases. CDR1 is MNHEY and CDR2 is SVGEGT in the germline V gene. J gave up 5 bases and V 8 bases, and 10 bases lay outside the gene matches. The CDR3 covers 14 residues. The CDR3 sequence is CASRPGGPRETQYF. The CDR3 DNA reads as TGTGCCAGCCGTCCGGGAGGGCCGAGGGAGACCCAGTACTTC.

In its sample, this clonotype was seen many times. The chain links TRBV2 to TRBJ1-6; D is perhaps TRBD1 (5 bases). The CDR3 totals 14 residues. V dropped 0 bases and J dropped 6 bases, with 6 bases sitting between them. Germline V gene data show CDR1 as SNHLY and CDR2 as FYNNEI. CDR3 nucleotides: TGTGCCAGCAGTGAAGCAGGGGTTAATTCACCCCTCCACTTT. Its translation is CASSEAGVNSPLHF. The variable domain in full, completed from reference TRBV2 and TRBJ1-6, reads EPEVTQTPSHQVTQMGQEVILRCVPISNHLYFYWYRQILGQKVEFLVSFYNNEISEKSEIFDDQFSVERPDGSNFTLKIRSTKLEDSAMYFCASSEAGVNSPLHFGNGTRLTVT.

This clonotype was recorded at least ten times. This sequence joins TRBV10-3 and TRBJ2-7; D gene ambiguous. Trimming shortened V by 6 bases and J by 1 base, and 19 bases separated the two germline ends. From germline, CDR1 is ENHRY and CDR2 SYGVKD. The CDR3 covers 16 residues. The DNA of the CDR3 is TGTGCCATCAGGGAACGAACGAACCTGATTTCCTACGAGCAGTACTTC. As protein: CAIRERTNLISYEQYF.

The rearrangement uses TRBV27 and TRBJ2-7; 7 bases line up with TRBD1. CDR1 and CDR2 from the germline V gene are MNHEY and SMNVEV (reference sequence). J was trimmed by 3 bases and V by 6 bases; bases with no gene match: 11. CDR3 length equals 15 residues. CDR3 residues: CASSSRQGHFYEQYF. DNA of the CDR3: TGTGCCAGCAGCAGCCGACAGGGCCATTTCTACGAGCAGTACTTC.

This clonotype has a handful of counts. One end of the junction does not line up with germline, which may come from a read error. This chain joins TRBV2 and TRBJ1-5, with 11 bases that match TRBD1. The germline V gene encodes CDR1 SNHLY and CDR2 FYNNEI. The CDR3 length is 14 residues. The DNA of the CDR3 is TGTGCCAGCAGGGGGGACAGGGGGAATCGGCCCCAGCATTTT. The encoded protein is CASRGDRGNRPQHF.

This clonotype occurred many times. This chain links TRBV7-2 with TRBJ1-1, with D unresolved. CDR1 is SGHTA, CDR2 FQGNSA, per germline. The CDR3 runs 15 residues. Trimming left V 7 bases short and J 11 bases short, with 26 bases between. In DNA, the CDR3 is TGTGCCAGCACCCACCAGAGCCGGCCCCTGGAGAGGGCTTTCTTT. Translating it yields CASTHQSRPLERAFF. Full variable domain (rest looked up from reference TRBV7-2 and TRBJ1-1): GAGVSQSPSNKVTEKGKDVELRCDPISGHTALYWYRQSLGQGLEFLIYFQGNSAPDKSGLPSDRFSAERTGGSVSTLTIQRTQQEDSAVYLCASTHQSRPLERAFFGQGTRLTVV.

There are many counts of this clonotype. This chain uses TRBV27 with TRBJ1-1; D is perhaps TRBD1 (6 bases). Trimming shortened V by 6 bases and J by 4 bases, and 12 bases separated the two germline ends. Germline V gene data show CDR1 as MNHEY and CDR2 as SMNVEV (reference sequence). This CDR3 is 13 amino acids long. CDR3: CASRDSYTTEAFF. Here the CDR3 DNA reads TGTGCCAGCAGGGACAGCTACACCACTGAAGCTTTCTTT.

The sample holds many counts of this clonotype. The J gene is TRBJ2-3, the V gene TRBV20-1; D perhaps matches TRBD2 (6 bases). Trimming took 0 bases from V and 6 from J, leaving 19 bases between them. Germline V gene lookup returns CDR1 DFQATT and CDR2 SNEGSKA (reference sequence). The CDR3 loop spans 16 amino acids. For the CDR3, the DNA is TGCAGTGCTAGAGATGAGGGAGGCGCCGAGATGGATACGCAGTATTTT. Its translation is CSARDEGGAEMDTQYF.

This clonotype has a count of ten or more. CDR3 DNA: TGTGCCAGCGAGCTAAGGAAAACGGGGAATGGCTACACCTTC. Its protein is CASELRKTGNGYTF. The chain combines TRBV5-6 with TRBJ1-2; D call uncertain. CDR3 length: 14 amino acids. Trimming left V 7 bases short and J 6 bases short, with 19 bases between. Germline CDR1 is SGHDT and CDR2 is YYEEEE. The full variable domain, in which reference TRBV5-6 and TRBJ1-2 provide the parts outside the CDR3, is DAGVTQSPTHLIKTRGQQVTLRCSPKSGHDTVSWYQQALGQGPQFIFQYYEEEERQRGNFPDRFSGHQFPNYSSELNVNALLLGDSALYLCASELRKTGNGYTFGSGTRLTVV.

This clonotype was picked up many times. V usage is TRBV30 and J usage is TRBJ2-1, with TRBD1 identical over 11 bases. The CDR3 consists of 15 residues. V lost 4 bases, J lost 5 bases, and 7 bases stayed unmatched. The germline V gene encodes CDR1 GTSNPN and CDR2 SVGIG (reference sequence). CDR3 residues: CAWTVWDRGNNEQFF. CDR3 nucleotide sequence: TGTGCCTGGACGGTGTGGGACAGGGGGAACAATGAGCAGTTCTTC.

The sample holds many counts of this clonotype. The chain employs TRBV11-3 and TRBJ2-2, with a tentative D call TRBD1 (5 bases). Germline V CDR1 and CDR2: SGHNT, YENEEA. The CDR3 spans 16 residues. V gave up 1 base and J gave up 2 bases, with 11 bases separating them. The CDR3 DNA reads as TGTGCCAGCAGCTTAGGCGGTGGGGCCAACACCGGGGAGCTGTTTTTT. Protein: CASSLGGGANTGELFF.

The chain links TRBV4-2 to TRBJ1-1; 8 bases are shared with TRBD1. V shed 1 base, J shed 5 bases, and the junction held 6 bases outside the gene matches. There are 15 residues in the CDR3. Germline values: CDR1 LGHNA, CDR2 YNFKEQ. In DNA form, the CDR3 reads TGTGCCAGCAGCCAAGCCTCACAGGGGGAAACTGAAGCTTTCTTT. It codes for CASSQASQGETEAFF.